One sample yielded the 16 T cell receptor beta chains listed below, sequenced in a study of PD-L1 blockade in urothelial cancer. Here immunoSEQ multiplex PCR was the method, and the copy in TCRdb shows in-frame clones only, minus some. The sample yields approximately 32,000 clones, about 80% seen once. The sample was PBMCs, taken around atezolizumab (anti-PD-L1) treatment. These receptors all come from a man aged 70 or older with urothelial cancer.

This sequence joins TRBV18 and TRBJ2-1; TRBD2 matches at 10 bases. The germline V gene encodes CDR1 KGHSH and CDR2 LQKENI. The CDR3 totals 16 residues. After removal of 3 bases from V and 2 bases from J, the junction contained 4 bases not matched to a gene. The CDR3 is CASSPYLAGAYNEQFF. The CDR3 DNA reads as TGTGCCAGCTCACCCTATCTAGCGGGAGCCTACAATGAGCAGTTCTTC. The whole variable domain, filled in from reference TRBV18 and TRBJ2-1, reads NAGVMQNPRHLVRRRGQEARLRCSPMKGHSHVYWYRQLPEEGLKFMVYLQKENIIDESGMPKERFSAEFPKEGPSILRIQQVVRGDSAAYFCASSPYLAGAYNEQFFGPGTRLTVL.

A note on this clone: An end of the junction does not agree with germline; a read error may underlie this. The chain uses TRBV11-2 and TRBJ2-7; tentatively, D is TRBD2 (6 bases). CDR3 length: 13 amino acids. The germline V gene encodes CDR1 SGHAT and CDR2 FQNNGV. The CDR3 bases are TGTGCCAGCAGCTTAACTAGCTCCGACGAGCAGTACTTC. Its protein is CASSLTSSDEQYF.

J is TRBJ1-2 and V is TRBV10-3; tentatively, D is TRBD1 (6 bases). Trimming shortened V by 0 bases and J by 14 bases, and 16 bases separated the two germline ends. CDR1 and CDR2 from the germline V gene are ENHRY and SYGVKD. This CDR3 has 13 amino acids. The CDR3 loop reads CAISESELQGRTF. For the CDR3, the DNA is TGTGCCATCAGTGAGTCGGAGCTCCAGGGGAGAACCTTC.

The chain carries TRBV6-5 and TRBJ1-1, with D perhaps TRBD1 (5 bases). Trimming removed 3 bases at V and 4 bases at J, with 15 bases between. Germline V gene data show CDR1 as MNHEY and CDR2 as SVGAGI. The CDR3 is 15 amino acids. The CDR3 loop is CASSYSQEWGTEAFF. In DNA form, the CDR3 reads TGTGCCAGCAGTTATTCACAGGAATGGGGCACTGAAGCTTTCTTT.

The table lists this clone with a few counts. The chain is built from TRBV10-3 and TRBJ2-1; maybe TRBD2 (6 bases). Germline V gene sequence: CDR1 ENHRY, CDR2 SYGVKD. The V end was cut by 10 bases, the J end by 2 bases, with 12 bases between. The CDR3 is 13 residues long. Here the CDR3 DNA reads TGTGCCACTCACGGGGGAACCTACAATGAGCAGTTCTTC. Amino acid sequence: CATHGGTYNEQFF.

This clone was recorded once. The chain joins TRBV5-1 to TRBJ2-1; 7 bases line up with TRBD2. The V gene's germline CDR1 is SGHRS and CDR2 YFSETQ. V shed 2 bases and J 3 bases; nucleotides not matched to a gene: 5. The CDR3 is 15 residues long. CDR3 in amino acids: CASSLGGRGYNEQFF. CDR3 nucleotide sequence: TGCGCCAGCAGCTTAGGCGGGAGAGGCTACAATGAGCAGTTCTTC.

Worth noting for this clone: Other nucleotide sequences in the sample specify the same CDR3. This chain links TRBV9 with TRBJ1-1; 8 bases agree with TRBD1. The germline V gene encodes CDR1 SGDLS and CDR2 YYNGEE. V lost 4 bases and J lost 1; bases outside the gene matches: 6. The CDR3 is 15 amino acids. For the CDR3, the DNA is TGTGCCAGCAGCCCCCGGACAGGGCGGAACACTGAAGCTTTCTTT. Translating it yields CASSPRTGRNTEAFF.

In this sample, this clone turned up once. The DNA of the CDR3 is TGTGCCATCAGTGAGGGACAGGGGGCCACTGAAGCTTTCTTT. This encodes CAISEGQGATEAFF. The chain combines TRBV10-3 with TRBJ1-1; 11 nucleotides line up with TRBD1. The V and J ends lost 2 bases and 4 bases, in that order; junction bases with no gene match: 0. The germline gives CDR1 ENHRY, CDR2 SYGVKD. The CDR3 runs 14 residues.

The V call is TRBV10-3, the J call TRBJ1-2; TRBD1 matches at 7 bases. Germline V gives CDR1 ENHRY, CDR2 SYGVKD. V shed 6 bases, J shed 4 bases, and the junction held 2 bases outside the gene matches. This CDR3 region has 12 residues. CDR3 coding DNA: TGTGCCATCAGCTGGGACAGCTATGGCTACACCTTC. It translates to CAISWDSYGYTF.

This chain connects TRBV2 to TRBJ1-5; D not resolved. Trimming pared 4 bases from V and 0 bases from J, leaving 10 bases between. This CDR3 contains 15 residues. CDR1 and CDR2 (germline): SNHLY, FYNNEI. The CDR3 sequence: CASSGGVNSNQPQHF. CDR3 bases: TGTGCCAGCAGTGGCGGGGTAAATAGCAATCAGCCCCAGCATTTT.

V and J are TRBV5-1 and TRBJ2-7; D gene ambiguous. Germline lookup yields CDR1 SGHRS and CDR2 YFSETQ. The CDR3 is 13 residues long. Trimming shortened V by 0 bases and J by 4 bases, and 8 bases separated the two germline ends. The CDR3 region is CASSLETGYEQYF. CDR3 sequence (DNA): TGCGCCAGCAGCTTGGAAACGGGTTACGAGCAGTACTTC.

This chain joins TRBV5-5 and TRBJ1-2; 7 positions match TRBD1. Germline CDR1 reads SGHKS; CDR2 reads YYEKEE (reference sequence). The CDR3 is 15 residues long. V gave up 4 bases and J gave up 4 bases; unmatched junction bases: 10. The CDR3 sequence is CASSAGQQPSYGYTF. The CDR3 region has the DNA TGTGCCAGCAGCGCGGGACAGCAACCTAGCTATGGCTACACCTTC.

The rearrangement links TRBV6-4 to TRBJ1-2; no clear D. The CDR3 runs to 13 residues. Trimming stripped 3 bases from V and 4 bases from J, with 9 bases between. The germline CDR1 and CDR2 sequences are MRHNA and SNTAGT. CDR3 amino acids: CASSEILAYGYTF. The CDR3 coding sequence is TGTGCCAGCAGTGAAATTCTGGCCTATGGCTACACCTTC.

The chain recombines TRBV7-3 with TRBJ2-7, with 8 nucleotides matching TRBD1. J gave up 0 bases and V 2 bases, and 3 bases lay outside the gene matches. CDR1 is SGHTA and CDR2 is FQGTGA in the germline V gene. The CDR3 consists of 15 residues. As DNA, the CDR3 is TGTGCCAGCAGCTTATCTGGGACAGGCTCCTACGAGCAGTACTTC. It codes for CASSLSGTGSYEQYF. Variable domain in full (rest from reference TRBV7-3 and TRBJ2-7): GAGVSQTPSNKVTEKGKYVELRCDPISGHTALYWYRQSLGQGPEFLIYFQGTGAADDSGLPNDRFFAVRPEGSVSTLKIQRTERGDSAVYLCASSLSGTGSYEQYFGPGTRLTVT.

V gene TRBV4-2 combines with J gene TRBJ2-1; D possibly corresponds to TRBD1 (6 bases). Germline V gene sequence: CDR1 LGHNA, CDR2 YNFKEQ. The CDR3 contains 15 residues. V lost 6 bases to trimming and J lost 0 bases, with 12 bases between them. The CDR3 region has the DNA TGTGCCAGCAGTGGGGGCCCAGACTCCTACAATGAGCAGTTCTTC. Its translation: CASSGGPDSYNEQFF.

The count of this clone is one. The chain recombines TRBV28 with TRBJ1-2; the D is unclear. The V gene's germline CDR1 is MDHEN and CDR2 SYDVKM. Trimming pared 4 bases from V and 6 bases from J, leaving 9 bases between. The CDR3 runs 12 residues. The CDR3: CASSSQRDGYTF. The CDR3 nucleotides are TGTGCCAGCAGTTCGCAGCGCGATGGCTACACCTTC.